Sequencing of this T cell receptor beta chain was carried out in a study of human T cells and chemical hapten exposure. In germline, CDR1 is SNHLY, CDR2 FYNNEI. The length of the CDR3 is 14 residues. The V gene lost 3 bases and the J gene lost 5 bases, with 11 bases spanning the gap. Sequencing started from total RNA isolated from unfractionated whole blood. TCRdb independently ran MiXCR on the 5' RACE reads; one entry per CDR3 protein. The top ten clones hold 2.8% of a sample with about 110,000 distinct CDR3 sequences, around 20% of them seen once. The receptor was isolated from a human donor in good health. The V and J genes are TRBV2 and TRBJ2-1, with D hard to call. CDR3 DNA: TGTGCCAGCAGTGACAACGGTCCCGACAATGAGCAGTTCTTC. It yields the protein CASSDNGPDNEQFF.